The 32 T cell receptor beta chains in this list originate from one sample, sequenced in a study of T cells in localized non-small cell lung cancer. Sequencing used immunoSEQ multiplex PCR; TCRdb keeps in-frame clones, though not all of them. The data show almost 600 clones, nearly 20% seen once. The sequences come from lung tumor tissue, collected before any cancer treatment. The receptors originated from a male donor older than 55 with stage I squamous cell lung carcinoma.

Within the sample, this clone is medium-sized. The CDR3 DNA is TGTGCCAGCAGCCCGCGACAGGGTTCGATGGGGGAGCTGTTTTTT. It translates to CASSPRQGSMGELFF. The chain joins TRBV11-3 to TRBJ2-2; the match to TRBD1 covers 7 bases. Trimming cost V 5 bases and J 8 bases; bases outside gene matches: 11. Germline CDR1 is SGHNT and CDR2 is YENEEA. The CDR3 has 15 residues.

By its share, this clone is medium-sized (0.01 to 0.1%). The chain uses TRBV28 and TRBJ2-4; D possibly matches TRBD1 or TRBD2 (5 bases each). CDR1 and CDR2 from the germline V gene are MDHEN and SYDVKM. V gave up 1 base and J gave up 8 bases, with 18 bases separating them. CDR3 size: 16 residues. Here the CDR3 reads CASSLYSTDTGDIQYF. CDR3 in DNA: TGTGCCAGCAGTTTATACTCGACAGACACCGGGGACATTCAGTACTTC.

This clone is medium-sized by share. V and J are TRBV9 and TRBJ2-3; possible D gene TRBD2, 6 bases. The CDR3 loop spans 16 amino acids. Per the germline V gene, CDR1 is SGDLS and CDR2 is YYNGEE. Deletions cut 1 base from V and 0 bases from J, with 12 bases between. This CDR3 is CASSVYPSESTDTQYF. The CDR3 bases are TGTGCCAGCAGCGTATACCCTAGCGAGAGCACAGATACGCAGTATTTT.

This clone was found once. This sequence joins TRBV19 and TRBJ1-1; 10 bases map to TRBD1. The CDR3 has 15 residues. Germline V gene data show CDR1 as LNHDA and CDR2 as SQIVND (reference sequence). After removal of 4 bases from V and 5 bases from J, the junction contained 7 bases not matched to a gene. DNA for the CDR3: TGTGCCAGTAGTACCCGACAGGGGGCGGGGACTGAAGCTTTCTTT. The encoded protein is CASSTRQGAGTEAFF.

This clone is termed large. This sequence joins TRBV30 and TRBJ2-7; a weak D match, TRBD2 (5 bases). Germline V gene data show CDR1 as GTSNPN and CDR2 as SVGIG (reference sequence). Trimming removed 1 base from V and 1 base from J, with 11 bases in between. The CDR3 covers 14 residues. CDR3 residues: CAWSAIAISYEQYF. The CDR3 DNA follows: TGTGCCTGGAGTGCCATAGCGATATCCTACGAGCAGTACTTC.

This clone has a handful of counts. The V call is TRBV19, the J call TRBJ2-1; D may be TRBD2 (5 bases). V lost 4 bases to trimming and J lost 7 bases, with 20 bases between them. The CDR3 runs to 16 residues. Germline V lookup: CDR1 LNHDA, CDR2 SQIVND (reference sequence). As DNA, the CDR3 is TGTGCCAGTAGTAATTTGTGGGAGCGGAGTCTTAATGAGCAGTTCTTC. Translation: CASSNLWERSLNEQFF. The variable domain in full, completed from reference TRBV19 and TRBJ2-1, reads DGGITQSPKYLFRKEGQNVTLSCEQNLNHDAMYWYRQDPGQGLRLIYYSQIVNDFQKGDIAEGYSVSREKKESFPLTVTSAQKNPTAFYLCASSNLWERSLNEQFFGPGTRLTVL.

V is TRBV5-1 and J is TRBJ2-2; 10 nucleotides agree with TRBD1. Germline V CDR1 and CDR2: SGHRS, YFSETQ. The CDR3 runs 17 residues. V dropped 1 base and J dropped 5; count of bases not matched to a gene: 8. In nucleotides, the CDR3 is TGCGCCAGCAGCTTGCAAAAGACAGGGGGCCAAACCGGGGAGCTGTTTTTT. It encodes CASSLQKTGGQTGELFF.

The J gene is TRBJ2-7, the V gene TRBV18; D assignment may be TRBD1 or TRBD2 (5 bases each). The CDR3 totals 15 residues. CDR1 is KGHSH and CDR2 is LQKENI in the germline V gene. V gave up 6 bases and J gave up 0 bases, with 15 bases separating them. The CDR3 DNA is TGTGCCAGCTCCCTTGGGGCAGGGAGCTCCTACGAGCAGTACGTC. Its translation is CASSLGAGSSYEQYV.

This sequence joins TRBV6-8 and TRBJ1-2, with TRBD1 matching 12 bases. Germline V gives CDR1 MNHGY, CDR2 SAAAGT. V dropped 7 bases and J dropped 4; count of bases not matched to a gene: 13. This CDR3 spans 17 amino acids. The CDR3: CASITGTGGNGVYGYTF. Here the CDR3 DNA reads TGTGCCAGCATCACCGGGACAGGGGGCAACGGGGTCTATGGCTACACCTTC.

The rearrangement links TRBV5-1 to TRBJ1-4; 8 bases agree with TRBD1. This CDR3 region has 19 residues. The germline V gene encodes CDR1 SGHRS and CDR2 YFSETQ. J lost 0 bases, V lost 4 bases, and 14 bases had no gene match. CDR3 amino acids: CASSQDKGTGITTNEKLFF. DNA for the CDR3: TGCGCCAGCAGCCAAGATAAGGGGACAGGCATAACAACTAATGAAAAACTGTTTTTT.

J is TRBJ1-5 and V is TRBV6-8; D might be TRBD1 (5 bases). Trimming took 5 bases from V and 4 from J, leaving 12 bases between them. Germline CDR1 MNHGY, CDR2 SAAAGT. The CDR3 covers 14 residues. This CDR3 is CASSPGGVNQPQHF. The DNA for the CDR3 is TGTGCCAGCAGTCCCGGGGGGGTGAATCAGCCCCAGCATTTT.

CDR3 amino acids: CASSEGLAPYEQYF. For the CDR3, the DNA is TGCGCCAGCAGTGAAGGTCTAGCCCCCTACGAGCAGTACTTC. V is TRBV10-1 and J is TRBJ2-7; possible D gene TRBD2, 5 bases. The CDR3 runs to 14 residues. Germline values: CDR1 WNHNN, CDR2 SYGVQD (reference sequence). The V end was cut by 3 bases, the J end by 2 bases, with 11 bases between.

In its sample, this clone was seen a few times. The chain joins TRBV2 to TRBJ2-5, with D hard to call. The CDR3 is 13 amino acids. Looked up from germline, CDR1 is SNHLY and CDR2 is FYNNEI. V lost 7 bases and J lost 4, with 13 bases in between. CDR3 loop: CASTGSGLETQYF. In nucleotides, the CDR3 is TGTGCCAGCACCGGTTCAGGTCTAGAGACCCAGTACTTC.

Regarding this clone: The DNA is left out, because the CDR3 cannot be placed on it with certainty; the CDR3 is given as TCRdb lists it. CDR3 sequence reads: CASSSSWGGGTDTQYF. The chain employs TRBV7-5 and TRBJ2-3; the D call TRBD2 from the table was never checked on the DNA. TRBV7-5 is tagged as a pseudogene. The CDR3 extends over 16 residues, inclusive of both ends.

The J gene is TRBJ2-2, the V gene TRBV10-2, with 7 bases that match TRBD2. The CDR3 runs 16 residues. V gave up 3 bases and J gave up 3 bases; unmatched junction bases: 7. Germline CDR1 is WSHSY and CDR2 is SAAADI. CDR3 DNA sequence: TGCGCCAGCAGTGACCACGGGACTATTTACACCGGGGAGCTGTTTTTT. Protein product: CASSDHGTIYTGELFF.

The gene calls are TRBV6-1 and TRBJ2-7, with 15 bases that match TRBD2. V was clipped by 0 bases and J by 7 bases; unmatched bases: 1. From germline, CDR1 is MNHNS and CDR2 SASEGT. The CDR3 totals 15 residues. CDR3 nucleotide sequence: TGTGCCAGCAGTGAAGCGGGGACTAGCGGGAGGGAGCAGTACGTC. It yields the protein CASSEAGTSGREQYV.

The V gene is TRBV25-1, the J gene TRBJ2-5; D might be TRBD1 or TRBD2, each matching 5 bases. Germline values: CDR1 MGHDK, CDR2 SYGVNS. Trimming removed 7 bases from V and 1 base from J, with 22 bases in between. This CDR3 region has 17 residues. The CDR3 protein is CASTDGKGTRAQETQYF. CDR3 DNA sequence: TGTGCCAGCACCGATGGAAAGGGGACCAGGGCCCAAGAGACCCAGTACTTC.

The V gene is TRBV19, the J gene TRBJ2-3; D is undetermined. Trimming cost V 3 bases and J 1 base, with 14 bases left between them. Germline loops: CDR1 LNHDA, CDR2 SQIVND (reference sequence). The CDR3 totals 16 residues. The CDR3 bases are TGTGCCAGTAGTATCCGCCTACCCCCGGGCACAGATACGCAGTATTTT. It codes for CASSIRLPPGTDTQYF.

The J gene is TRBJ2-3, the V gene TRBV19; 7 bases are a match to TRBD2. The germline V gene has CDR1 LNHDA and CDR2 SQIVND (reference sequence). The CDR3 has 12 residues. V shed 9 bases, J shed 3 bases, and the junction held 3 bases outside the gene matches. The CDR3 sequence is CASRGSTDTQYF. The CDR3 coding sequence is TGTGCCAGCCGCGGGAGTACAGATACGCAGTATTTT.

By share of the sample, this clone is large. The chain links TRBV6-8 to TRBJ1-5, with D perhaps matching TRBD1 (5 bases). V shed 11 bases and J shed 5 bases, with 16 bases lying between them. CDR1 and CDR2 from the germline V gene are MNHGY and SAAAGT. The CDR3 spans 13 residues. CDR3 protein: CAADRGYHQPQHF. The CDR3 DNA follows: TGTGCCGCTGACCGGGGGTACCATCAGCCCCAGCATTTT.

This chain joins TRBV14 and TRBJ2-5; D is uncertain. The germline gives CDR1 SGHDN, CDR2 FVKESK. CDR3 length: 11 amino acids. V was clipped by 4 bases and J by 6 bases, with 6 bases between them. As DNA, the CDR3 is TGTGCCAGCAGCCTAGGGCAGACCCAGTACTTC. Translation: CASSLGQTQYF.

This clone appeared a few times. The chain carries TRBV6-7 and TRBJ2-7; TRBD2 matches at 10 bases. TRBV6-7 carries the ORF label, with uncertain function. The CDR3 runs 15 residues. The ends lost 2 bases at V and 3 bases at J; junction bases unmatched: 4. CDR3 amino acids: CASSYGASGSYEQYF. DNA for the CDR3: TGTGCCAGCAGTTACGGGGCTAGCGGGAGCTACGAGCAGTACTTC.

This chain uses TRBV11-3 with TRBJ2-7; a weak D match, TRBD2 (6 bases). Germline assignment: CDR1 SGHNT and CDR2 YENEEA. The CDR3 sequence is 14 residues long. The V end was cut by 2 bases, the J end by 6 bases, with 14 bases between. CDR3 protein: CASSLTAEGFEQYF. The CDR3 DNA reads TGTGCCAGCAGCTTAACGGCGGAGGGGTTCGAGCAGTACTTC.

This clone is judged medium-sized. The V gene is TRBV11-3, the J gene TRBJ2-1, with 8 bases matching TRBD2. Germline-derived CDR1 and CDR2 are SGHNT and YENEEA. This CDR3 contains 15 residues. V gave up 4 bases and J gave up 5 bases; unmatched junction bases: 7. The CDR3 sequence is CASSYVAGPHNEQFF. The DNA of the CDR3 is TGTGCCAGCAGCTATGTAGCGGGACCCCACAATGAGCAGTTCTTC.

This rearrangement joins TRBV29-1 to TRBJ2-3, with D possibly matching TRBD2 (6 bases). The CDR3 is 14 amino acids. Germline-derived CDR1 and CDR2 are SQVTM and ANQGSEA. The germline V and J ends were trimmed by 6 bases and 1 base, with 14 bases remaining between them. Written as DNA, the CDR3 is TGCAGCGTCCTTGGACTACTTGGCACAGATACGCAGTATTTT. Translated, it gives CSVLGLLGTDTQYF.

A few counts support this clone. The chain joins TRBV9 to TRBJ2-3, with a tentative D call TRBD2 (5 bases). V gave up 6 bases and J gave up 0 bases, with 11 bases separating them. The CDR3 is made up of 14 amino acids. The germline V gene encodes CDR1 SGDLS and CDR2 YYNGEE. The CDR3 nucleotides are TGTGCCAGCATATTAGGACTGAGCACAGATACGCAGTATTTT. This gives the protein CASILGLSTDTQYF.

The CDR3 spells CSVEGGQNRPGQYF. The CDR3 nucleotides read TGCAGCGTTGAAGGGGGGCAGAACCGCCCTGGGCAGTACTTC. V gene TRBV29-1 combines with J gene TRBJ2-7, with D possibly TRBD1 on 6 matching bases. Germline values: CDR1 SQVTM, CDR2 ANQGSEA. Trimming took off 1 base at V and 9 bases at J, with 19 bases between the two ends. The CDR3 runs to 14 residues.

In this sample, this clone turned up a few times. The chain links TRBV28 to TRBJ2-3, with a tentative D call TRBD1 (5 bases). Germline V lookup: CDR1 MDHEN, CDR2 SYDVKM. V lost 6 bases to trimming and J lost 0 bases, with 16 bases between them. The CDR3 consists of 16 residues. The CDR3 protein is CASRNQKTASTDTQYF. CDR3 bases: TGTGCCAGCAGGAATCAAAAGACAGCCAGCACAGATACGCAGTATTTT.

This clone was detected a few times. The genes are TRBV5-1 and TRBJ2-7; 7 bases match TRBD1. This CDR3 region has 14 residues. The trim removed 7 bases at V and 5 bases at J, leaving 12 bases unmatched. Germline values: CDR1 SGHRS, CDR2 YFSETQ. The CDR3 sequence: CASALQQGYNEQYF. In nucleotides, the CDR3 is TGCGCCAGCGCCCTCCAACAGGGGTATAACGAGCAGTACTTC.

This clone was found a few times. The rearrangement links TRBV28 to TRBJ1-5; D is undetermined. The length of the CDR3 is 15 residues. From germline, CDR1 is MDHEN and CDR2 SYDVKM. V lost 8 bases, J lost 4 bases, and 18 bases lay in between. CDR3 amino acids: CASVSKGGGNQPQHF. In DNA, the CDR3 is TGTGCCAGCGTTTCTAAGGGCGGAGGAAATCAGCCCCAGCATTTT. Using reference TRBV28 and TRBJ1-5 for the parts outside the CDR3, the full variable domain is DVKVTQSSRYLVKRTGEKVFLECVQDMDHENMFWYRQDPGLGLRLIYFSYDVKMKEKGDIPEGYSVSREKKERFSLILESASTNQTSMYLCASVSKGGGNQPQHFGDGTRLSIL.

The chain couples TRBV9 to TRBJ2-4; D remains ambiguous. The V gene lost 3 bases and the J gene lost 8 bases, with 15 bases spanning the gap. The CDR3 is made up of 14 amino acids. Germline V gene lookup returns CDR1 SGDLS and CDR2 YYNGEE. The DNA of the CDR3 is TGTGCCAGCAGCGCCTTAGGACGTTTTGACATTCAGTACTTC. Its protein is CASSALGRFDIQYF.

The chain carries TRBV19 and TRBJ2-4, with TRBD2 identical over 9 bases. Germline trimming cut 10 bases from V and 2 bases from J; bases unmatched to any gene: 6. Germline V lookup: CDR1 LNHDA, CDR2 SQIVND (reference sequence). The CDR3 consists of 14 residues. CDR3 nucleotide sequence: TGTGCCACAAGAGCGGGAGGTACCAAAAACATTCAGTACTTC. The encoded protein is CATRAGGTKNIQYF.